This passage covers 5 T cell receptor beta chains from one sample sequenced in a study of cytomegalovirus exposure and HLA in healthy donors. The PCR employed 60 Vbeta primers together with 13 Jbeta primers. Only in-frame clones appear in the TCRdb table, and some are missing; sequencing was by immunoSEQ multiplex PCR. The table lists about 100,000 clones, roughly 74% of them singletons. The sample taken for sequencing was PBMCs. These receptors came from a woman aged 70-85 years in good health and CMV-seropositive.

The CDR3 protein is CASSAETAYEKLFF. CDR3 sequence (DNA): TGTGCCAGCAGCGCGGAGACAGCGTATGAAAAACTGTTTTTT. V gene TRBV9 combines with J gene TRBJ1-4, with TRBD1 as a possible D gene (5 bases). CDR1 and CDR2 (germline): SGDLS, YYNGEE. V was shortened by 3 bases and J by 6 bases, with 12 bases between the two germline ends. The CDR3 totals 14 residues.

The J gene is TRBJ1-5, the V gene TRBV19; perhaps TRBD1 as D (5 bases). Germline values: CDR1 LNHDA, CDR2 SQIVND (reference sequence). V was pared by 5 bases and J by 5 bases, with 13 bases between. The CDR3 runs to 14 residues. DNA of the CDR3: TGTGCCAGTAGTCCTCCCCCGGGGGATCAGCCCCAGCATTTT. This translates into CASSPPPGDQPQHF.

This clone was seen more than once but under ten times. This chain connects TRBV19 to TRBJ1-3, with unresolved D. The V gene lost 4 bases and the J gene lost 1 base, with 11 bases spanning the gap. Per the germline V gene, CDR1 is LNHDA and CDR2 is SQIVND (reference sequence). The CDR3 length is 15 residues. CDR3 coding DNA: TGTGCCAGTAGTACCTACCTAGCATCTGGAAACACCATATATTTT. Its protein product is CASSTYLASGNTIYF.

This chain connects TRBV5-3 to TRBJ1-4, with 7 nucleotides matching TRBD1. TRBV5-3 is an open reading frame whose function is uncertain. V gave up 6 bases and J gave up 7 bases; unmatched junction bases: 15. The CDR3 totals 16 residues. The CDR3 sequence: CARKNGIWAGGEKLFF. In DNA, the CDR3 is TGTGCCAGAAAAAATGGGATCTGGGCAGGGGGTGAAAAACTGTTTTTT.

This chain connects TRBV29-1 to TRBJ2-3; TRBD2 is a possible D gene (7 bases). The CDR3 has 14 residues. V was pared by 1 base and J by 4 bases, with 12 bases between. Germline V gives CDR1 SQVTM, CDR2 ANQGSEA. For the CDR3, the DNA is TGCAGCGTTGAAGGGGGGGGCCAGGCAGATACGCAGTATTTT. It translates to CSVEGGGQADTQYF.